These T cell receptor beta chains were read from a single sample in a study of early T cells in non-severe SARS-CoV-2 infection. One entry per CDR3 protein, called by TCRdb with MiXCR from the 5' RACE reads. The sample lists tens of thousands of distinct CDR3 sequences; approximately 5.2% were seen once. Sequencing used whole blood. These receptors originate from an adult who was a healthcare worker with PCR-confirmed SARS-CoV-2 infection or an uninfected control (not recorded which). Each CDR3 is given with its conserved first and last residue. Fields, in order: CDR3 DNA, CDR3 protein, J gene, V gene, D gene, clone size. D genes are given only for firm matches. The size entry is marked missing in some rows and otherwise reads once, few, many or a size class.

TGTGCCAGCAGGCAAGTCGCGCATGGTACCAGTGGCGATGAGCAGTTCTTC | CASRQVAHGTSGDEQFF | TRBJ2-1 | TRBV6-2/TRBV6-3 | NA | many
TGCAGTGCTTATCAACTCGGACGGACGAACACTGAAGCTTTCTTT | CSAYQLGRTNTEAFF | TRBJ1-1 | TRBV20-1 | NA | NA
TGTGCCAGCAGCCCGACAGGTTACAATGAGCAGTTCTTC | CASSPTGYNEQFF | TRBJ2-1 | TRBV11-3 | NA | few
TGTGCCAGCATCAGGGCCACTGAAGCTTTCTTT | CASIRATEAFF | TRBJ1-1 | TRBV6-2/TRBV6-3 | NA | many
TGTGCCAGCTCCCACGGGATTCCAGCTGCCAAGCTGGGGGGAAGGAAACTGTTTTTT | CASSHGIPAAKLGGRKLFF | TRBJ1-4 | TRBV6-2/TRBV6-3 | NA | many
TGTGCCAGCTCACCAATTCAGGGGGAGCAGTACTTC | CASSPIQGEQYF | TRBJ2-7 | TRBV18 | NA | many
TGTGCCAGCGCCCTGAGGGGGGGAGGTTCGGATACGCAGTATTTT | CASALRGGGSDTQYF | TRBJ2-3 | TRBV28 | NA | many
TGTGCCATCAAAGGGACTAGCGGGAGTTCCTACAATGAGCAGTTCTTC | CAIKGTSGSSYNEQFF | TRBJ2-1 | TRBV10-3 | TRBD2 | many
TGTGCCAGCAGCACCCTACTAGCGGGAGGGTACACAGATACGCAGTATTTT | CASSTLLAGGYTDTQYF | TRBJ2-3 | TRBV11-2 | TRBD2 | many
TGCAGCGTTCACCTAGACGAGACCCAGTACTTC | CSVHLDETQYF | TRBJ2-5 | TRBV29-1 | NA | many
TGCAGTGCTAGAGATGTTCTGAGGGGTAGCCTCCAAGAGACCCAGTACTTC | CSARDVLRGSLQETQYF | TRBJ2-5 | TRBV20-1 | NA | many
TGTGCCAGCAGCCCCCGACTAGCGGGAGGGGATGAGCAGTTCTTC | CASSPRLAGGDEQFF | TRBJ2-1 | TRBV3-1 | TRBD2 | NA
TGTGCCAGAAGCCTGGGCGAGGGGGCAAGGGATCCTGTGGAAAAACTGTTTTTT | CARSLGEGARDPVEKLFF | TRBJ1-4 | TRBV5-3 | TRBD1 | many